The 26 T cell receptor beta chains reported below all come from one sample, sequenced in a study of T cell repertoires in cytomegalovirus infection. Via MiXCR, TCRdb re-called the reads, giving one row per CDR3 protein. The data hold approximately 700,000 distinct CDR3 sequences, with less than 40% observed a single time. The sample comprised PBMCs. The receptors were gathered from a human donor in good health (CMV status not recorded). Some clones in this sample may be carry-over from other donors' samples.

This clonotype was counted once. J is TRBJ1-4 and V is TRBV12-3 or TRBV12-4; D possibly corresponds to TRBD1 (5 bases). The V end was cut by 5 bases, the J end by 7 bases, with 17 bases between. The CDR3 consists of 15 residues. CDR3 amino acids: CASSQAGRGGEKLFF. CDR3 nucleotide sequence: TGTGCCAGCAGTCAAGCGGGGAGGGGAGGTGAAAAACTGTTTTTT.

The V and J genes are TRBV11-2 and TRBJ2-7; no clear D gene. The CDR3 covers 14 residues. The V gene lost 0 bases and the J gene lost 5 bases, with 11 bases spanning the gap. CDR1 SGHAT and CDR2 FQNNGV come from the germline V gene. In nucleotides, the CDR3 is TGTGCCAGCAGCTTAGAAGTCCTTTCTGACGAGCAGTACTTC. This gives the protein CASSLEVLSDEQYF.

Points on this clonotype: Germline and junction disagree at one end, which may indicate a read error. This chain connects TRBV7-2 to TRBJ1-1, with TRBD1 as a possible D gene (6 bases). Germline V gives CDR1 SGHTA, CDR2 FQGNSA. This CDR3 has 16 residues. CDR3 region: CASTIRESGALPEAFF. CDR3 nucleotides: TGTGCCAGCACCATCAGGGAGTCAGGGGCCCTTCCTGAAGCGTTCTTT. Together with reference TRBV7-2 and TRBJ1-1, the CDR3 gives the full variable domain: GAGVSQSPSNKVTEKGKDVELRCDPISGHTALYWYRQSLGQGLEFLIYFQGNSAPDKSGLPSDRFSAERTGGSVSTLTIQRTQQEDSAVYLCASTIRESGALPEAFFGQGTRLTVV.

This clonotype has more than one count but fewer than ten. The CDR3 DNA sequence: TGCGCCAGCAGTCAATCGTACAGATACACCGGGGAGCTGTTTTTT. Protein product: CASSQSYRYTGELFF. The chain couples TRBV23-1 to TRBJ2-2, with no clear D. TRBV23-1 falls under the ORF class, with uncertain function. Trimming took off 0 bases at V and 3 bases at J, with 8 bases between the two ends. This CDR3 has 15 amino acids.

Of note for this clonotype: This could be a read error, since a much larger clone is one nucleotide away. This chain links TRBV7-2 with TRBJ1-3; D may be TRBD1 (5 bases). The CDR3 is made up of 16 amino acids. CDR1 is SGHTA, CDR2 FQGNSA, per germline. CDR3 loop: CASILEGEGTGNTIYF. Written as DNA, the CDR3 is TGTGCCAGCATCTTAGAGGGCGAGGGGACTGGAAACACCATATATTTT.

The chain combines TRBV11-3 with TRBJ2-1; weak D call: TRBD2 (5 bases). This CDR3 comprises 16 residues. The V end was cut by 0 bases, the J end by 1 base, with 10 bases between. Germline loops: CDR1 SGHNT, CDR2 YENEEA. CDR3 in amino acids: CASSLDSGWSYNEQFF. The CDR3 DNA follows: TGTGCCAGCAGCTTAGATTCGGGGTGGTCCTACAATGAGCAGTTCTTC.

In this sample, this clonotype turned up many times. Written as DNA, the CDR3 is TGTGCCAGCAGTTTCGCAGGGAGGGATGGCTACACCTTC. Its translation is CASSFAGRDGYTF. The chain employs TRBV27 and TRBJ1-2, with TRBD1 as a possible D gene (5 bases). The CDR3 contains 13 residues. Germline CDR1 reads MNHEY; CDR2 reads SMNVEV (reference sequence). With 3 bases removed from V and 6 bases from J, the gap between germline ends came to 11 bases.

For the CDR3, the DNA is TGTGCCAGCAGCTATGACAGGGGGTTTGTCTACGAGCAGTACTTC. Amino acid sequence: CASSYDRGFVYEQYF. The chain is built from TRBV12-3 or TRBV12-4 and TRBJ2-7, with TRBD1 matching 9 bases. Unmatched junction bases numbered 9, after V lost 6 bases and J lost 3 bases. The CDR3 is 15 residues long.

The V gene is TRBV28, the J gene TRBJ2-3, with 13 bases that match TRBD2. Germline CDR1 and CDR2: MDHEN and SYDVKM. This CDR3 region has 17 residues. Unmatched junction bases numbered 14, after V lost 5 bases and J lost 9 bases. CDR3 nucleotide sequence: TGTGCCAGCAGTGGAAGACCACTAGCGGGGGGGCCATACACGCAGTATTTT. It codes for CASSGRPLAGGPYTQYF.

The CDR3 region is CASIGDTNTGELFF. CDR3 DNA sequence: TGTGCCAGCATAGGAGATACGAACACCGGGGAGCTGTTTTTT. The rearrangement uses TRBV28 and TRBJ2-2; the D is unclear. The V and J ends lost 7 bases and 0 bases respectively, with 9 bases between them. Germline loops: CDR1 MDHEN, CDR2 SYDVKM. This CDR3 is 14 amino acids long. Combining the CDR3 with reference TRBV28 and TRBJ2-2 gives the whole variable domain DVKVTQSSRYLVKRTGEKVFLECVQDMDHENMFWYRQDPGLGLRLIYFSYDVKMKEKGDIPEGYSVSREKKERFSLILESASTNQTSMYLCASIGDTNTGELFFGEGSRLTVL.

A note on this clonotype: Mismatch with germline at one junction end may stem from a read error. The CDR3 DNA reads as TGTGCCAGCAGTTTACGACGGCCCCAAGATGGCTACGCCTTC. This encodes CASSLRRPQDGYAF. The gene calls are TRBV27 and TRBJ1-2; D call uncertain. CDR3 length: 14 amino acids. CDR1 and CDR2 from the germline V gene are MNHEY and SMNVEV (reference sequence).

This clonotype occurred a few times. Sequence at one end of the junction differs from germline and may be a read error. The chain recombines TRBV7-7 with TRBJ2-5, with 13 nucleotides matching TRBD2. The CDR3 sequence is 16 residues long. CDR1 SSHAT and CDR2 FNYEAQ come from the germline V gene (reference sequence). This CDR3 reads CASSLRLAGGQETQYF. The CDR3 coding sequence is TGTGCTAGCAGCTTAAGACTAGCGGGGGGCCAAGAGACCCAGTACTTC.

This clonotype was detected only a few times. This rearrangement joins TRBV25-1 to TRBJ2-5; D is perhaps TRBD1 (5 bases). The CDR3 consists of 13 residues. Between the trimmed V and J ends, which lost 7 bases and 4 bases, there was a span of 13 bases. The germline CDR1 and CDR2 sequences are MGHDK and SYGVNS. CDR3 nucleotides: TGTGCCAGCAACCGCAGGGAAGCAGAGACCCAGTACTTC. This gives the protein CASNRREAETQYF.

This clonotype was seen many times. The rearrangement links TRBV11-2 to TRBJ2-7; 7 nucleotides align to TRBD1. The junction had 3 bases not matched to a gene; V was cut back by 1 base and J by 3 bases. The length of the CDR3 is 14 residues. The germline V gene has CDR1 SGHAT and CDR2 FQNNGV. The CDR3 region has the DNA TGTGCCAGCAGCTTAGGTCCAGGGGGCTACGAGCAGTACTTC. Amino acids: CASSLGPGGYEQYF.

This clonotype occurred many times. This rearrangement joins TRBV12-3 or TRBV12-4 to TRBJ1-2, with D uncertain. This CDR3 spans 13 amino acids. V lost 3 bases and J 3 bases, leaving 8 bases between the germline ends. Written as DNA, the CDR3 is TGTGCCAGCAGTTTGATCGGGGACTATGGCTACACCTTC. Protein sequence: CASSLIGDYGYTF.

This clonotype was observed a single time. One base away lies a much larger clone, so this may be a sequencing read error. The chain joins TRBV7-2 to TRBJ2-7; possible D gene TRBD2, 6 bases. The CDR3 consists of 13 residues. The germline gives CDR1 SGHTA, CDR2 FQGNSA. V gave up 5 bases and J gave up 9 bases, with 17 bases separating them. The CDR3 DNA reads as TGTGCCAGCAGCGTGGGACTGCGTGAGGTGCAGTACTTC. It codes for CASSVGLREVQYF. The whole variable domain, filled in from reference TRBV7-2 and TRBJ2-7, reads GAGVSQSPSNKVTEKGKDVELRCDPISGHTALYWYRQSLGQGLEFLIYFQGNSAPDKSGLPSDRFSAERTGGSVSTLTIQRTQQEDSAVYLCASSVGLREVQYFGPGTRLTVT.

This clonotype came up a few times. This chain links TRBV27 with TRBJ1-4, with D possibly matching TRBD1 (5 bases). This CDR3 has 17 residues. Germline V CDR1 and CDR2: MNHEY, SMNVEV (reference sequence). Deletions cut 6 bases from V and 8 bases from J, with 25 bases between. CDR3 bases: TGTGCCAGCAGCTCCTCTGCGACCGGGACCGGGAGGGAAAAACTGTTTTTT. Translated: CASSSSATGTGREKLFF.

V is TRBV6-2 or TRBV6-3 and J is TRBJ2-3, with D perhaps TRBD2 (5 bases). The CDR3 consists of 14 residues. CDR1 and CDR2 (germline): MNHEY, SVGEGT. The V end was cut by 2 bases, the J end by 5 bases, with 11 bases between. The CDR3, as DNA: TGTGCCAGCAGTTACGGGCGGGCAATAGATACGCAGTATTTT. Protein: CASSYGRAIDTQYF.

The rearrangement joins TRBV14 to TRBJ1-2; D is unclear. Trimming removed 1 base from V and 2 bases from J, with 11 bases in between. The CDR3 length is 15 residues. Germline lookup yields CDR1 SGHDN and CDR2 FVKESK. The CDR3 spells CASSQGPALNYGYTF. CDR3 bases: TGTGCCAGCAGCCAAGGGCCAGCGTTGAACTATGGCTACACCTTC. Variable domain in full (rest from reference TRBV14 and TRBJ1-2): EAGVTQFPSHSVIEKGQTVTLRCDPISGHDNLYWYRRVMGKEIKFLLHFVKESKQDESGMPNNRFLAERTGGTYSTLKVQPAELEDSGVYFCASSQGPALNYGYTFGSGTRLTVV.

This clonotype was picked up a small number of times. The chain uses TRBV7-2 and TRBJ1-4, with D possibly matching TRBD1 (5 bases). The CDR3 consists of 15 residues. Per the germline V gene, CDR1 is SGHTA and CDR2 is FQGNSA. V lost 4 bases, J lost 6 bases, and 15 bases lay in between. Here the CDR3 reads CASSSQRGRDEKLFF. The CDR3 coding sequence is TGTGCCAGCAGCTCGCAGAGGGGAAGGGATGAAAAACTGTTTTTT.

This sequence joins TRBV7-9 and TRBJ2-7, with D tentatively TRBD1 or TRBD2 (5 bases each). Trimming removed 1 base at V and 6 bases at J, with 13 bases between. Germline V gene sequence: CDR1 SEHNR, CDR2 FQNEAQ (reference sequence). The CDR3 extends over 14 amino acids. Written as DNA, the CDR3 is TGTGCCAGCAGCTTAGTCGGGGTTGGGGGCGAGCAGTACTTC. Protein product: CASSLVGVGGEQYF.

The J gene is TRBJ2-1, the V gene TRBV11-2; the match to TRBD2 covers 11 bases. The germline V gene has CDR1 SGHAT and CDR2 FQNNGV. The V gene end was trimmed by 1 base and the J gene end by 6 bases; junction bases not matched to a gene: 5. The CDR3 sequence is 16 residues long. In nucleotides, the CDR3 is TGTGCCAGCAGCTTAGGTGTTAGCGGGAGGGCCAATGAGCAGTTCTTC. Translated, it gives CASSLGVSGRANEQFF.

About this clonotype: A read error may produce the germline difference seen at one junction end. The V gene is TRBV7-8, the J gene TRBJ2-5; 8 bases fit TRBD1. Germline CDR1 SGHVS, CDR2 FQNEAQ. The CDR3 sequence is 15 residues long. The CDR3 region is CASSFEDRVKETQSF. DNA for the CDR3: TGTGCCAGCAGCTTTGAGGACAGGGTAAAAGAGACCCAGTCCTTC.

The chain links TRBV3-1 to TRBJ1-6; 9 bases agree with TRBD1. This CDR3 is 15 amino acids long. Germline-derived CDR1 and CDR2 are LGHDT and YNNKEL (reference sequence). Losses at the gene ends were 4 bases for V and 7 bases for J; bases not matched to a gene: 5. CDR3: CASSPDRGANSPLHF. The CDR3 DNA is TGTGCCAGCAGCCCTGACAGGGGGGCCAATTCACCCCTCCACTTT.

This clonotype occurred a few times. The chain uses TRBV28 and TRBJ1-1; D is perhaps TRBD1 (6 bases). The CDR3 consists of 13 residues. Trimming took 6 bases from V and 2 from J, leaving 10 bases between them. Germline V gives CDR1 MDHEN, CDR2 SYDVKM. The CDR3 loop is CASRKGGNTEAFF. The CDR3 nucleotides read TGTGCCAGCAGGAAGGGGGGTAACACTGAAGCTTTCTTT.

This clonotype appeared a few times. The chain links TRBV5-1 to TRBJ1-6, with TRBD1 as a possible D gene (5 bases). V was trimmed by 4 bases and J by 7 bases, leaving 9 bases between them. Germline CDR1 reads SGHRS; CDR2 reads YFSETQ. The CDR3 sequence is 13 residues long. For the CDR3, the DNA is TGCGCCAGCAGCCGGGACTTAAATTCACCCCTCCACTTT. Translation: CASSRDLNSPLHF. Supplemented by reference TRBV5-1 and TRBJ1-6, the full variable domain reads KAGVTQTPRYLIKTRGQQVTLSCSPISGHRSVSWYQQTPGQGLQFLFEYFSETQRNKGNFPGRFSGRQFSNSRSEMNVSTLELGDSALYLCASSRDLNSPLHFGNGTRLTVT.